The source of this T cell receptor beta chain is a study of T cells after yellow fever vaccination. This CDR3 region has 15 residues. Germline trimming cut 6 bases from V and 6 bases from J; bases unmatched to any gene: 8. Germline V gene lookup returns CDR1 MNHNS and CDR2 SASEGT. This clonotype was seen a handful of times. TCRdb reprocessed the 5' RACE reads with MiXCR, giving one entry per CDR3 protein. The repertoire holds 200,000 to 300,000 distinct CDR3 sequences, with less than 7.5% as singletons. The source of this sequence is a man aged 30-40 years who received the YFV17D yellow fever vaccine. The V call is TRBV6-1, the J call TRBJ2-7, with 13 bases fitting TRBD2. This specimen consisted of CD4+ T cells sorted from PBMCs, obtained on the day of the yellow fever booster vaccination. This CDR3 reads CASRGKGLAGAEQYF. The CDR3, as DNA: TGTGCCAGCAGGGGGAAAGGACTAGCGGGAGCCGAGCAGTACTTC.